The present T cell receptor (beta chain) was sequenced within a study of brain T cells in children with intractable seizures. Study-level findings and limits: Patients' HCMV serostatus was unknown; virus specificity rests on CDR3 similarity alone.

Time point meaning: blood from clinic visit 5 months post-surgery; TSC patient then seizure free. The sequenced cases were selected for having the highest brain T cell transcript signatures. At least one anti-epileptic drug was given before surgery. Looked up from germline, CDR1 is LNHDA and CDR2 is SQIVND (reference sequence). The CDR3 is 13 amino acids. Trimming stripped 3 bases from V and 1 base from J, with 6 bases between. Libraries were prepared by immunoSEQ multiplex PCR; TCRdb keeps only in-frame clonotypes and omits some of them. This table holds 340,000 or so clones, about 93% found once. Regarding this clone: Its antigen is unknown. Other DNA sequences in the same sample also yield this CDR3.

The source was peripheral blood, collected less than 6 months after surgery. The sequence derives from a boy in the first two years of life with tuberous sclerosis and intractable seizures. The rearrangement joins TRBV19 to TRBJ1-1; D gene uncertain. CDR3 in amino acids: CASSIGRNTEAFF. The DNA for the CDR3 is TGTGCCAGTAGTATTGGGAGGAACACTGAAGCTTTCTTT.